This T cell receptor beta chain was profiled in a study of blood T cells in healthy people across ages. Primed by a sample-barcoded 5' primer and a J-beta primer mix, a second PCR proceeded for 7 to 11 cycles. TCRdb reanalysed the 5' RACE reads using MiXCR and keeps one entry per CDR3 protein. The sample carries about 970,000 distinct CDR3 sequences, 51% recorded once. The donors, healthy Caucasians from Russia, were aged 6 to 90. CDR1 and CDR2 (germline): DFQATT, SNEGSKA (reference sequence). This CDR3 has 14 residues. Trimming removed 2 bases at V and 4 bases at J, with 12 bases between. The genes are TRBV20-1 and TRBJ1-5, with D uncertain. The specimen sequenced was blood. The source is a woman aged 60-75 years in good health. The chain's CDR3 is CSARPPDGNQPQHF. CDR3 nucleotides: TGCAGTGCTAGACCCCCAGACGGAAATCAGCCCCAGCATTTT.